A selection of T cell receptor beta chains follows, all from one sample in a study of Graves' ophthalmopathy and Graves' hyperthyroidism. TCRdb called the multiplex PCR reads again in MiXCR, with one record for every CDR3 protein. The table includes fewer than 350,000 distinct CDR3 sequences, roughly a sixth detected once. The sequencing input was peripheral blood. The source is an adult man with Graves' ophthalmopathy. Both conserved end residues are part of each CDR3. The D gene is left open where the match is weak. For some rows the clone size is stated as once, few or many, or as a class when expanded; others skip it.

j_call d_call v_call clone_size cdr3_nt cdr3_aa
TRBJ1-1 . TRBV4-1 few TGCGCCAGCAGCCAAGATATCGGGGGGCGGACTGAAGCTTTCTTT CASSQDIGGRTEAFF
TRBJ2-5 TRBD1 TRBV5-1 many TGCGCCAGCAGCCTGGGACAGTTCCAAGAGACCCAGTACTTC CASSLGQFQETQYF
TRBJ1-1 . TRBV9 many TGTGCCAGCAGCGTAGATGGTTCTAATGAAGCTTTCTTT CASSVDGSNEAFF
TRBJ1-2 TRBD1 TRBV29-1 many TGCAGCGTTTCAGCTGGGGGACAGGAATATGGCTACACCTTC CSVSAGGQEYGYTF
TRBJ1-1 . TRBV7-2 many TGTGCCAGCAGCTCCTACACAGGGAACACTGAAGCTTTCTTT CASSSYTGNTEAFF
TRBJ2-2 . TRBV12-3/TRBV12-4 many TGTGCCAGCAGTAAAAGCCAAGTCGCGAACACCGGGGAGCTGTTTTTT CASSKSQVANTGELFF
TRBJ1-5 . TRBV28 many TGTGCCAGCAGTATTCCTACTGGGCAGCCCCAGCATTTT CASSIPTGQPQHF
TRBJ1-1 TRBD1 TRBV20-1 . TGCAGTGCTAATCCGGGACAGGGGGCTATATGGAACACTGAAGCTTTCTTT CSANPGQGAIWNTEAFF
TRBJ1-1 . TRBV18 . TGTGCCAGCTCACCCGCGTGGGAGAACACTGAAGCTTTCTTT CASSPAWENTEAFF
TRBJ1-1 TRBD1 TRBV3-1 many TGTGCCAGCAGCCGGTCTTGGACAGGGGAGTCTGAAGCTTTCTTT CASSRSWTGESEAFF
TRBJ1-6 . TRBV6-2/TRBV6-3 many TGTGCCAGCAGCAACCGGGACACGGGTTCTCCCCTCCACTTT CASSNRDTGSPLHF
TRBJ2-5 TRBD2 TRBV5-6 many TGTGCCAGCAGCTGGTGGACTAGCGGGAGTCCCCAAGAGACCCAGTACTTC CASSWWTSGSPQETQYF
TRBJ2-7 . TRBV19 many TGTGCCAGTAGTATGACTAGTCCTACGGAGCAGTACTTC CASSMTSPTEQYF
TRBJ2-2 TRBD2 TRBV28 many TGTGCCAGCAGTAGGACTAGCGGCGGCACCGGGGAGCTGTTTTTT CASSRTSGGTGELFF
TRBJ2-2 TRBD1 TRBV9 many TGTGCCAGCAGCGCCGAAGGACAGGGGCACGCCGGGGAGCTGTTTTTT CASSAEGQGHAGELFF
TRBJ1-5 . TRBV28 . TGTGCCAGCAGGAATAACAGGGTCCGCAATCAGCCCCAGCATTTT CASRNNRVRNQPQHF
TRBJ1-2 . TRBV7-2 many TGTGCCAGCAGCAACGACGTGGACAGCCGATATGGCTACACCTTC CASSNDVDSRYGYTF
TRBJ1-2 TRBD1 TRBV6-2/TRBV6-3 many TGTGCCAGCAGCGACAGGGGAGTCTATGGCTACACCTTC CASSDRGVYGYTF
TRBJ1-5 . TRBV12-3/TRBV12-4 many TGTGCCAGCAGTTTAGCCGAGGTCCAGCATTTT CASSLAEVQHF
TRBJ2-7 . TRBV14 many TGTGCCAGCAGCCAACGGAATCCCCTGGACGAGCAGTACTTC CASSQRNPLDEQYF
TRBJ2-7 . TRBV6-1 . TGTGCCAGCAGACCCACGACCGGCGCGGCGGGGAGTCTGGACTTC CASRPTTGAAGSLDF
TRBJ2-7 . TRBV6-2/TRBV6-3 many TGTGCCAGCAGTTATTCTGGGGCCTACGAGCAGTACTTC CASSYSGAYEQYF
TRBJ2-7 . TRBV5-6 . TGTGCCAGCAGTTGGGGAAGAGACCAGCAGTACTTC CASSWGRDQQYF
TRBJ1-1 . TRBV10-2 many TGCGCCAGCAGATGGCAGCGGAACACTGAAGCTTTCTTT CASRWQRNTEAFF
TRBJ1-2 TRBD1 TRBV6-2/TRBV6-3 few TGTGCCAGCAGCCAAATCGACAGGGGCCCCGGCGGCTACACCTTC CASSQIDRGPGGYTF
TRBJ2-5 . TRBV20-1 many TGCAGTGCTAGAGATAATAGCCCGTGGCAAGAGACCCAGTACTTC CSARDNSPWQETQYF
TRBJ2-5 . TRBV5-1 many TGCGCCAGCAGCTTGGTTGGACTAGAGACCCAGTACTTC CASSLVGLETQYF
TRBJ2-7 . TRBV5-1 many TGCGCCAGCAGCTTGACCATCGGGGGTTACGAGCAGTACTTC CASSLTIGGYEQYF
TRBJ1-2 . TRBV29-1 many TGCAGCGGGGCTCAGGGCGACTATGGCTACACCTTC CSGAQGDYGYTF
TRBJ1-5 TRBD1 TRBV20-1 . TGCAGCGGAACAGGGGGTGGCAATCAGCCCCAGCATTTT CSGTGGGNQPQHF
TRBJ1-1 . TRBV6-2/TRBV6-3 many TGTGCCAGCAGGGGTGAAGGGGCGCAGGCCACTGAAGCTTTCTTT CASRGEGAQATEAFF
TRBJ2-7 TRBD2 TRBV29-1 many TGCAGCGTTGCGGGGAGGGGCTACGAGCAGTACTTC CSVAGRGYEQYF
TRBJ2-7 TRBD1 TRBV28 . TGTGCCAGCAGTTTCACACAAACCGGGACAGGGGTACACTTC CASSFTQTGTGVHF
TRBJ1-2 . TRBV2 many TGTGCCAGCAGAGGTGGCCGGGGGATCCGTGACGGCTACACCTTC CASRGGRGIRDGYTF
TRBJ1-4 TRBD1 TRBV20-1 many TGCAGTGCTGAGACAGGGACTAATGAAAAACTGTTTTTT CSAETGTNEKLFF
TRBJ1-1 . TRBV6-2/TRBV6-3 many TGTGCCAGCAGTTACCCAGACATGAACACTGAAGCTTTCTTT CASSYPDMNTEAFF
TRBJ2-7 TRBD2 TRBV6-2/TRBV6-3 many TGTGCCAGCAGACAAGTCGGGACTAGCGACGAGCAGTACTTC CASRQVGTSDEQYF
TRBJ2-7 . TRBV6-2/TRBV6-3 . TGTGCCAGCAGGCACGGGCCCTCCTACGAGCAGTCCTTC CASRHGPSYEQSF
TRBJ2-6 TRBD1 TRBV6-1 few TGTGCCAGCAGTGAGGCAGGGGGCTTATCTGGGGCCAACGTCCTGACTTTC CASSEAGGLSGANVLTF
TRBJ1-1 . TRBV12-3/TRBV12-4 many TGTGCCAGCAGTTTGGAACTAGGCGCTGAAGCTTTCTTT CASSLELGAEAFF
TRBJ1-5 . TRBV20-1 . TGCAGTGCTTCCTCAGGGGACAATCAGCCCCAGCATTTT CSASSGDNQPQHF
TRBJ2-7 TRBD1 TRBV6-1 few TGTGCCAGCGAGGGAAGACAGGGGCGAAGTTACGAGCAGTACTTC CASEGRQGRSYEQYF
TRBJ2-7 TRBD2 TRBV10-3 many TGTGCCATCAGTGAGCCGGGACTAGCGGGAGTGGGTTACGAGCAGTACTTC CAISEPGLAGVGYEQYF
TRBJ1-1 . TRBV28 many TGTGCCAGCAGATATTTAGGGTCCCCGAACACTGAAGCTTTCTTT CASRYLGSPNTEAFF
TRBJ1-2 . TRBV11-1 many TGTGCCAGCAGCCCTAGGGAGGGCGAACGAGGCTACACCTTC CASSPREGERGYTF